The next 32 T cell receptor beta chains were all read from a single sample in a study of CD8 T cells in ankylosing spondylitis. TCRdb recomputed calls from the 5' RACE reads with MiXCR, one row per CDR3 protein. The sample shows about 140,000 distinct CDR3 sequences, roughly a third of them seen only once. The sample consisted of synovial fluid, either unsorted or a sorted T cell fraction (not recorded which). The receptors were sampled from a male donor with ankylosing spondylitis.

V usage is TRBV4-1 and J usage is TRBJ1-4; the match to TRBD1 covers 7 bases. Germline CDR1 and CDR2: MGHRA and YSYEKL. Trimming took 5 bases from V and 8 from J; bases not matched to a gene: 11. This CDR3 region has 15 residues. CDR3: CASSSGRDSGEKLFF. The CDR3 nucleotides read TGCGCCAGCAGCTCTGGCCGGGACAGTGGAGAAAAACTGTTTTTT.

In its sample, this clonotype was seen a few times. The gene calls are TRBV12-3 or TRBV12-4 and TRBJ2-5; the D gene is possibly TRBD2 (6 bases). CDR3 size: 15 residues. V shed 5 bases and J shed 2 bases, with 15 bases lying between them. CDR3 nucleotides: TGTGCCAGCAGTCCCCGGAGGGCAGGGCAAGAGACCCAGTACTTC. The encoded protein is CASSPRRAGQETQYF.

CDR3 loop: CSATPPGPTNSPLHF. CDR3 nucleotide sequence: TGCAGTGCTACGCCACCGGGACCGACTAATTCACCCCTCCACTTT. The genes are TRBV20-1 and TRBJ1-6, with a weak D call TRBD1 (5 bases). Trimming took off 4 bases at V and 6 bases at J, with 16 bases between the two ends. CDR3 size: 15 residues. Per the germline V gene, CDR1 is DFQATT and CDR2 is SNEGSKA (reference sequence).

The V gene is TRBV5-1, the J gene TRBJ1-1, with 8 bases identical to TRBD1. Germline V gene data show CDR1 as SGHRS and CDR2 as YFSETQ. Unmatched junction bases numbered 6, after V lost 4 bases and J lost 1 base. This CDR3 contains 15 residues. CDR3 sequence reads: CASSRQGAKNTEAFF. The CDR3 region has the DNA TGCGCCAGCAGCCGTCAGGGGGCCAAGAACACTGAAGCTTTCTTT. The full variable domain, in which reference TRBV5-1 and TRBJ1-1 provide the parts outside the CDR3, is KAGVTQTPRYLIKTRGQQVTLSCSPISGHRSVSWYQQTPGQGLQFLFEYFSETQRNKGNFPGRFSGRQFSNSRSEMNVSTLELGDSALYLCASSRQGAKNTEAFFGQGTRLTVV.

This CDR3 is CASSWDSANGYTF. CDR3 sequence (DNA): TGCGCCAGCAGCTGGGACAGTGCTAATGGCTACACCTTC. V is TRBV5-1 and J is TRBJ1-2; 7 bases match TRBD1. This CDR3 region has 13 residues. Germline CDR1 SGHRS, CDR2 YFSETQ. The junction had 5 bases not matched to a gene; V was cut back by 3 bases and J by 6 bases. Full variable domain (remainder filled in from reference TRBV5-1 and TRBJ1-2): KAGVTQTPRYLIKTRGQQVTLSCSPISGHRSVSWYQQTPGQGLQFLFEYFSETQRNKGNFPGRFSGRQFSNSRSEMNVSTLELGDSALYLCASSWDSANGYTFGSGTRLTVV.

In its sample, this clonotype was seen once. The V call is TRBV7-9, the J call TRBJ1-1; D gene uncertain. Trimming stripped 4 bases from V and 1 base from J, with 19 bases between. The germline CDR1 and CDR2 sequences are SEHNR and FQNEAQ (reference sequence). The CDR3 is made up of 17 amino acids. CDR3 nucleotide sequence: TGTGCCAGCAGCTCATGGCGGGCAGGCCTTAAGAACACTGAAGCTTTCTTT. Its protein is CASSSWRAGLKNTEAFF. Supplemented by reference TRBV7-9 and TRBJ1-1, the full variable domain reads DTGVSQNPRHKITKRGQNVTFRCDPISEHNRLYWYRQTLGQGPEFLTYFQNEAQLEKSRLLSDRFSAERPKGSFSTLEIQRTEQGDSAMYLCASSSWRAGLKNTEAFFGQGTRLTVV.

The V and J genes are TRBV20-1 and TRBJ2-7, with 9 nucleotides matching TRBD1. This CDR3 has 14 residues. The germline V gene has CDR1 DFQATT and CDR2 SNEGSKA (reference sequence). V shed 6 bases, J shed 2 bases, and the junction held 8 bases outside the gene matches. CDR3 amino acids: CSAHDRGSPYEQYF. CDR3 DNA sequence: TGCAGTGCCCACGACAGGGGGAGTCCCTACGAGCAGTACTTC.

The V gene is TRBV20-1, the J gene TRBJ2-3, with D possibly being TRBD2 (6 bases). CDR3 length: 14 residues. CDR1 is DFQATT, CDR2 SNEGSKA, per germline (reference sequence). The CDR3 DNA reads TGCGGCGGCGGGGTGCCGGGAGTCACAGATACGCAGTATTTT. Translation gives CGGGVPGVTDTQYF.

This clonotype was observed a handful of times. V and J are TRBV5-4 and TRBJ2-3; D gene unclear. There are 13 residues in the CDR3. V was trimmed by 3 bases and J by 5 bases, leaving 10 bases between them. The germline CDR1 and CDR2 sequences are SGHNT and YYREEE (reference sequence). CDR3 residues: CASSYPSEDTQYF. The CDR3 DNA reads TGTGCCAGCAGCTACCCCTCAGAAGATACGCAGTATTTT.

This clonotype came up once. This chain uses TRBV16 with TRBJ2-7; 9 bases map to TRBD1. Germline V gene sequence: CDR1 KGHSY, CDR2 FQNENV. V was clipped by 2 bases and J by 13 bases; unmatched bases: 6. The CDR3 extends over 12 amino acids. As DNA, the CDR3 is TGTGCCAGCAGCCAAACCCGACAGGGGGAATACTTC. It translates to CASSQTRQGEYF. The entire variable domain, with the rest obtained from reference TRBV16 and TRBJ2-7, is as follows: GEEVAQTPKHLVRGEGQKAKLYCAPIKGHSYVFWYQQVLKNEFKFLISFQNENVFDETGMPKERFSAKCLPNSPCSLEIQATKLEDSAVYFCASSQTRQGEYFGPGTRLTVT.

This clonotype has only a few counts. This rearrangement joins TRBV12-3 or TRBV12-4 to TRBJ2-3; D could derive from TRBD1 or TRBD2 (5 bases each). The CDR3 is made up of 13 amino acids. V gave up 0 bases and J gave up 9 bases, with 10 bases separating them. The chain's CDR3 is CASSLAGVGTQYF. CDR3 in DNA: TGTGCCAGCAGTTTAGCGGGGGTCGGGACGCAGTATTTT.

The CDR3 loop reads CAWSLERENIQYF. The DNA for the CDR3 is TGTGCCTGGAGTCTGGAGCGGGAAAACATTCAGTACTTC. This chain uses TRBV30 with TRBJ2-4, with a possible D match to TRBD2 (6 bases). CDR1 is GTSNPN and CDR2 is SVGIG in the germline V gene (reference sequence). The CDR3 extends over 13 amino acids. The V end lost 2 bases, the J end lost 5 bases, and 10 bases lay between the germline ends.

The J gene is TRBJ2-2, the V gene TRBV29-1; no clear D gene. Trimming cost V 6 bases and J 5 bases, with 13 bases left between them. The length of the CDR3 is 13 residues. Germline CDR1 reads SQVTM; CDR2 reads ANQGSEA. The CDR3 DNA reads TGCAGCGTCCTAAGGGTAGGGACCGGGGAGCTGTTTTTT. Translation gives CSVLRVGTGELFF.

There are a few counts of this clonotype. The chain joins TRBV5-8 to TRBJ1-2, with D hard to call. V lost 0 bases to trimming and J lost 8 bases, with 14 bases between them. There are 14 residues in the CDR3. Germline values: CDR1 SGHTS, CDR2 YDEGEE. The CDR3 DNA reads TGTGCCAGCAGCTTGGGGTTCCGCTTGGAAGGCTACACCTTC. Its protein is CASSLGFRLEGYTF.

The chain recombines TRBV3-1 with TRBJ1-2; TRBD1 agrees at 9 bases. The CDR3 length is 14 residues. V shed 4 bases and J 7 bases; nucleotides not matched to a gene: 7. Germline lookup yields CDR1 LGHDT and CDR2 YNNKEL (reference sequence). The CDR3 sequence: CASSPGTGRRGYTF. CDR3 bases: TGTGCCAGCAGCCCGGGGACAGGGCGTCGTGGCTACACCTTC.

This clonotype was found a few times. This sequence joins TRBV20-1 and TRBJ1-5, with a possible D match to TRBD1 (5 bases). Trimming cost V 7 bases and J 5 bases, with 27 bases left between them. The CDR3 consists of 17 residues. CDR1 is DFQATT and CDR2 is SNEGSKA in the germline V gene (reference sequence). The CDR3 DNA reads TGCAGTGTCAGCCCGCCCGGGGCAACCATTCGGGATCAGCCCCAGCATTTT. As protein: CSVSPPGATIRDQPQHF.

The chain has TRBV25-1 and TRBJ2-7; 9 bases align to TRBD1. The trim removed 7 bases at V and 6 bases at J, leaving 16 bases unmatched. Germline V gene data show CDR1 as MGHDK and CDR2 as SYGVNS. The CDR3 loop spans 16 amino acids. This chain's CDR3 is CASTEGGTGSGIEQYF. The DNA of the CDR3 is TGTGCCAGCACGGAAGGAGGGACAGGGTCGGGTATCGAGCAGTACTTC.

This chain links TRBV7-2 with TRBJ2-1; D uncertain. Per the germline V gene, CDR1 is SGHTA and CDR2 is FQGNSA. The CDR3 loop spans 14 amino acids. Trimming shortened V by 1 base and J by 7 bases, and 11 bases separated the two germline ends. The CDR3 sequence: CASSLGLSGNEQFF. CDR3 sequence (DNA): TGTGCCAGCAGCTTAGGACTCTCCGGGAATGAGCAGTTCTTC.

This rearrangement joins TRBV4-3 to TRBJ2-3, with a possible D match to TRBD2 (6 bases). CDR3 length: 16 amino acids. CDR1 is LGHNA, CDR2 YSLEER, per germline. V gave up 1 base and J gave up 1 base, with 12 bases separating them. The CDR3 DNA sequence: TGCGCCAGCAGCCAAGGCCTAGCGAGAGGCACAGATACGCAGTATTTT. Amino acid sequence: CASSQGLARGTDTQYF.

This clonotype has at least ten counts. J is TRBJ2-3 and V is TRBV5-1; 12 bases align to TRBD2. The CDR3 length is 18 residues. CDR1 and CDR2 from the germline V gene are SGHRS and YFSETQ. The J segment lost 6 bases and the V segment lost 4 bases, leaving 15 bases of the junction unmatched. The CDR3 sequence is CASSPTGGLAGLGDTQYF. The CDR3 nucleotides read TGCGCCAGCAGCCCCACCGGTGGACTAGCGGGGCTTGGGGATACGCAGTATTTT.

This clonotype came up many times. V gene TRBV21-1 combines with J gene TRBJ1-1. TRBV21-1 is reported as a pseudogene. The CDR3 totals 14 residues. CDR3 protein: CASSKVSANTEAFF. CDR3 bases: TGTGCCAGCAGCAAAGTTTCAGCGAACACTGAAGCTTTCTTT.

This clonotype has at least ten counts. This chain joins TRBV11-2 and TRBJ2-5, with D perhaps assigned TRBD1 or TRBD2 (7 bases each). The CDR3 consists of 17 residues. In germline, CDR1 is SGHAT, CDR2 FQNNGV. Trimming left V 1 base short and J 4 bases short, with 19 bases between. Here the CDR3 DNA reads TGTGCCAGCAGCTTAGGTCGTATGGCAGGGGGGGGAGAGACCCAGTACTTC. Translated, it gives CASSLGRMAGGGETQYF.

The CDR3 DNA sequence: TGTGCCAGCAGTTTAAATCGTGAGCAGTTCTTC. Translation: CASSLNREQFF. The chain employs TRBV28 and TRBJ2-1; D ambiguous. This CDR3 is 11 amino acids long. Trimming shortened V by 2 bases and J by 9 bases, and 5 bases separated the two germline ends. CDR1 and CDR2 from the germline V gene are MDHEN and SYDVKM.

This clonotype appeared a few times. The chain is built from TRBV7-9 and TRBJ2-7; no clear D. V lost 5 bases and J lost 5, with 10 bases in between. The CDR3 covers 12 residues. The germline V gene encodes CDR1 SEHNR and CDR2 FQNEAQ (reference sequence). CDR3 DNA: TGTGCCAGCAGCCCAATGGGTGACGAGCAGTACTTC. Its translation is CASSPMGDEQYF.

This clonotype occurred many times. The chain recombines TRBV14 with TRBJ2-3; D may match TRBD1 or TRBD2 (5 bases each). Germline CDR1 and CDR2: SGHDN and FVKESK. This CDR3 has 13 residues. Trimming shortened V by 4 bases and J by 11 bases, and 16 bases separated the two germline ends. CDR3 loop: CASSPGLGRVQYF. The CDR3 DNA reads as TGTGCCAGCAGCCCTGGACTGGGACGGGTGCAGTATTTT.

The CDR3 spells CAMVLSYNSPLHF. Here the CDR3 DNA reads TGTGCCATGGTGCTCTCCTATAATTCACCCCTCCACTTT. This chain links TRBV28 with TRBJ1-6; D not resolved. The CDR3 sequence is 13 residues long. Trimming removed 10 bases from V and 0 bases from J, with 7 bases in between. The germline V gene encodes CDR1 MDHEN and CDR2 SYDVKM. Complete variable domain (other parts from reference TRBV28 and TRBJ1-6): DVKVTQSSRYLVKRTGEKVFLECVQDMDHENMFWYRQDPGLGLRLIYFSYDVKMKEKGDIPEGYSVSREKKERFSLILESASTNQTSMYLCAMVLSYNSPLHFGNGTRLTVT.

This clonotype came up many times. V usage is TRBV10-3 and J usage is TRBJ2-2; 10 nucleotides align to TRBD1. The germline gives CDR1 ENHRY, CDR2 SYGVKD. The CDR3 runs to 16 residues. V was clipped by 8 bases and J by 2 bases; unmatched bases: 8. This chain's CDR3 is CAIGAGTGVNTGELFF. CDR3 DNA: TGTGCCATCGGTGCCGGGACAGGGGTCAACACCGGGGAGCTGTTTTTT.

This clonotype was seen a handful of times. The chain couples TRBV5-4 to TRBJ2-3; 10 bases map to TRBD2. CDR3 length: 17 amino acids. V lost 4 bases and J lost 0; bases outside the gene matches: 8. Germline CDR1 is SGHNT and CDR2 is YYREEE (reference sequence). The DNA of the CDR3 is TGTGCCAGCAGCCCGAGGACTAGCGGATATAGCACAGATACGCAGTATTTT. This gives the protein CASSPRTSGYSTDTQYF. Filled out from reference TRBV5-4 and TRBJ2-3, the complete variable domain reads ETGVTQSPTHLIKTRGQQVTLRCSSQSGHNTVSWYQQALGQGPQFIFQYYREEENGRGNFPPRFSGLQFPNYSSELNVNALELDDSALYLCASSPRTSGYSTDTQYFGPGTRLTVL.

The V and J genes are TRBV7-2 and TRBJ1-2; the match to TRBD1 covers 7 bases. Germline V CDR1 and CDR2: SGHTA, FQGNSA. This CDR3 comprises 16 residues. After removal of 4 bases from V and 7 bases from J, the junction contained 15 bases not matched to a gene. The chain's CDR3 is CASSSPTGYFSVGYTF. CDR3 in DNA: TGTGCCAGCAGCTCTCCGACAGGGTACTTTTCTGTTGGCTACACCTTC. The entire variable domain, with the rest obtained from reference TRBV7-2 and TRBJ1-2, is as follows: GAGVSQSPSNKVTEKGKDVELRCDPISGHTALYWYRQSLGQGLEFLIYFQGNSAPDKSGLPSDRFSAERTGGSVSTLTIQRTQQEDSAVYLCASSSPTGYFSVGYTFGSGTRLTVV.

This clonotype was seen many times. V is TRBV24-1 and J is TRBJ2-5; D is unresolved. Trimming cost V 4 bases and J 1 base, with 3 bases left between them. The CDR3 has 12 amino acids. The germline CDR1 and CDR2 sequences are KGHDR and SFDVKD. In DNA, the CDR3 is TGTGCCACCAGTGACTCCCAAGAGACCCAGTACTTC. This translates into CATSDSQETQYF.

The CDR3 region has the DNA TGCAGTGCTAGAGACCCGGGACAGGGTCACACCGGGGAGCTGTTTTTT. Protein product: CSARDPGQGHTGELFF. The chain employs TRBV20-1 and TRBJ2-2; TRBD1 matches 9 bases. Trimming took 0 bases from V and 3 from J; bases not matched to a gene: 5. The CDR3 covers 16 residues. Germline V CDR1 and CDR2: DFQATT, SNEGSKA (reference sequence).

This clonotype was recorded a few times. The chain uses TRBV7-9 and TRBJ1-1; the D gene is possibly TRBD1 (6 bases). V was cut by 4 bases and J by 1 base, with 13 bases left in between. The CDR3 runs to 15 residues. Germline CDR1 SEHNR, CDR2 FQNEAQ (reference sequence). The CDR3 DNA reads as TGTGCCAGCAGCTCCAGGACAGCTCAGAACACTGAAGCTTTCTTT. Residues: CASSSRTAQNTEAFF.